This T cell receptor (beta chain) is drawn from a study of shared clonotypes between healthy human individuals. Whole-study context: CD4 naive and CD4 memory each took three plates per donor, while CD8 naive took two and CD8 memory one.

General study points: Among non-shared clonotypes, generation probabilities were lower than among those shared by all four donors. A limitation of the genetic and exposure-history diversity represented arose from few donors.

As for this clone: Its specificity is not known.

The V end was cut by 7 bases, the J end by 5 bases, with 16 bases between. Germline CDR1 is MDHEN and CDR2 is SYDVKM. The CDR3 consists of 14 residues. Clones were sequenced by immunoSEQ multiplex PCR, and TCRdb holds only the in-frame ones, with some missing. This table holds about 2.3 million clones, just under 95% found once. The TCR sequence derives from a man between 18 and 29 years old in good health. Some clones in this sample may be carry-over from other donors' samples. The rearrangement joins TRBV28 to TRBJ2-3; no firm D call. The sequencing sample was made of naive CD4+ T cells from PBMCs. The subset is: CD45RA+ positively selected. Here the CDR3 reads CASTLRWGIDTQYF. CDR3 nucleotides: TGTGCCAGCACCCTCCGATGGGGAATAGATACGCAGTATTTT. Filled out from reference TRBV28 and TRBJ2-3, the complete variable domain reads DVKVTQSSRYLVKRTGEKVFLECVQDMDHENMFWYRQDPGLGLRLIYFSYDVKMKEKGDIPEGYSVSREKKERFSLILESASTNQTSMYLCASTLRWGIDTQYFGPGTRLTVL.